The rows below give T cell receptor beta chains drawn from one sample of a study of CD8+ T cells in alopecia areata. Method: immunoSEQ multiplex PCR; TCRdb's copy keeps in-frame clones and lacks some. This table has about 8,900 clones, 55% to 75% appearing once. Sequenced: skin. The receptors come from a human donor with alopecia areata. The CDR3 runs from the conserved cysteine through the conserved F or W. D genes are given only for firm matches. A clone size is listed for some rows: how often the clone was seen (once, few, many), or a class if it is expanded.

TRBV4-3,few,NA,TRBJ2-7,CASSQGWFEGGGPSYEQYF,TGCGCCAGCAGCCAAGGGTGGTTCGAAGGGGGGGGGCCCTCCTACGAGCAGTACTTC
TRBV30,few,NA,TRBJ2-1,CAWSGGVGAEGYNEQFF,TGTGCCTGGAGTGGAGGGGTCGGGGCGGAAGGGTACAATGAGCAGTTCTTC
TRBV28,NA,NA,TRBJ2-1,CASSLSGADEQFF,TGTGCCAGCAGTTTATCTGGCGCCGACGAGCAGTTCTTC
TRBV7-2,NA,NA,TRBJ2-3,CASSLMRDTQYF,TGTGCCAGCAGCTTAATGCGGGATACGCAGTATTTT
TRBV18,once,NA,TRBJ2-4,CASSPLREAKNIQYF,TGTGCCAGCTCACCCCTTCGGGAGGCCAAAAACATTCAGTACTTC
TRBV18,NA,NA,TRBJ2-7,CASSPTTGNYEQYF,TGTGCCAGCTCGCCGACTACGGGGAACTACGAGCAGTACTTC
TRBV6-5,once,NA,TRBJ1-5,CASSLTGYQPQHF,TGTGCCAGCAGTTTGACAGGCTATCAGCCCCAGCATTTT
TRBV10-3,NA,NA,TRBJ2-7,CAISTPEGYEQYF,TGTGCCATCAGTACCCCCGAGGGCTACGAGCAGTACTTC
TRBV2,NA,NA,TRBJ2-5,CASSEQGYGGTQYF,TGTGCCAGCAGTGAACAGGGGTACGGGGGAACCCAGTACTTC
TRBV28,NA,NA,TRBJ1-4,CAIGWGALNEKLFF,TGTGCCATCGGATGGGGGGCCCTGAATGAAAAACTGTTTTTT
TRBV7-3,NA,TRBD1,TRBJ1-1,CASSLSGQDTEAFF,TGTGCCAGCAGCCTCAGTGGACAGGACACTGAAGCTTTCTTT
TRBV30,NA,NA,TRBJ2-7,CAWSRWSIPYEQYF,TGTGCCTGGAGCCGGTGGAGTATACCCTACGAGCAGTACTTC
TRBV28,NA,TRBD1,TRBJ1-1,CASSLLGQGLMNTEAFF,TGTGCCAGCAGTTTACTCGGACAGGGATTAATGAACACTGAAGCTTTCTTT
TRBV4-3,NA,TRBD1,TRBJ2-3,CASSGQGWGDTQYF,TGCGCCAGCAGCGGACAGGGTTGGGGAGATACGCAGTATTTT
TRBV10-3,NA,NA,TRBJ2-1,CAISESLRGQFF,TGTGCCATCAGTGAGTCGCTGCGGGGGCAGTTCTTC
TRBV18,NA,NA,TRBJ1-5,CASSPSGRDGPQHF,TGTGCCAGCTCACCAAGTGGCAGGGATGGGCCCCAGCATTTT
TRBV29-1,NA,TRBD1,TRBJ1-2,CSVVVQGAYYGYTF,TGCAGCGTTGTGGTGCAGGGGGCGTACTATGGCTACACCTTC
TRBV5-6,NA,NA,TRBJ2-3,CASSFGVGWRTDTQYF,TGTGCCAGCAGCTTCGGGGTCGGGTGGCGCACAGATACGCAGTATTTT
TRBV29-1,NA,NA,TRBJ2-3,CSVVARNTDTQYF,TGCAGCGTTGTGGCTCGAAACACAGATACGCAGTATTTT
TRBV27,few,TRBD2,TRBJ2-7,CASSFYSGSSYEQYF,TGTGCCAGCAGTTTTTATAGCGGGAGCTCCTACGAGCAGTACTTC
TRBV15,NA,NA,TRBJ1-1,CATSRDGDTQNTEAFF,TGTGCCACCAGCAGAGACGGCGACACACAGAACACTGAAGCTTTCTTT
TRBV7-2,NA,NA,TRBJ1-2,CASGSNYGYTF,TGTGCCAGCGGAAGTAATTATGGCTACACCTTC
TRBV6-5,NA,TRBD1,TRBJ2-7,CASSYSGQYSYEQYF,TGTGCCAGCAGTTACTCGGGACAGTACTCCTACGAGCAGTACTTC
TRBV4-1,NA,NA,TRBJ1-2,CASSQDYGAGRYGYTF,TGCGCCAGCAGCCAAGATTATGGGGCTGGGCGCTATGGCTACACCTTC
TRBV7-9,few,NA,TRBJ2-7,CASSPSYEQYF,TGTGCCAGCAGCCCCTCCTACGAGCAGTACTTC
TRBV7-2,NA,NA,TRBJ2-5,CASSLGGGVRETQYF,TGTGCCAGCAGCCTAGGGGGTGGGGTGAGAGAGACCCAGTACTTC
TRBV5-1,NA,TRBD1,TRBJ1-2,CASSLNPGQGHYGYTF,TGCGCCAGCAGCTTGAATCCGGGACAGGGTCACTATGGCTACACCTTC
TRBV14,few,NA,TRBJ2-7,CASSQRWGRSYEQYF,TGTGCCAGCAGCCAGAGGTGGGGGCGTTCCTACGAGCAGTACTTC